This T cell receptor (beta chain) was captured by sequencing in a study of shared clonotypes between healthy human individuals. The protocol was immunoSEQ multiplex PCR, while the TCRdb copy is restricted to in-frame clones and leaves out a portion. The sample carries about 490,000 clones, more than 65% recorded once. This CDR3 region has 14 residues. Germline CDR1 is SEHNR and CDR2 is FQNEAQ (reference sequence). V was pared by 8 bases and J by 4 bases, with 5 bases of the junction left unmatched. Each unsorted sample relied on around 100 million PBMCs as its source of genomic DNA. The clonotype was recovered from a woman aged 40 to 50 in good health. Some clones in this sample may be carry-over from other donors' samples. The chain recombines TRBV7-9 with TRBJ2-3; TRBD1 matches 11 bases. The specimen sequenced was PBMCs. For the CDR3, the DNA is TGTGCCAGCCGAAGGGACAGGGGGGCAGATACGCAGTATTTT. Protein sequence: CASRRDRGADTQYF. The full variable domain, in which reference TRBV7-9 and TRBJ2-3 provide the parts outside the CDR3, is DTGVSQNPRHKITKRGQNVTFRCDPISEHNRLYWYRQTLGQGPEFLTYFQNEAQLEKSRLLSDRFSAERPKGSFSTLEIQRTEQGDSAMYLCASRRDRGADTQYFGPGTRLTVL.